This T cell receptor (beta chain) was identified during a study of control samples from healthy donors and cancer patients. V lost 5 bases, J lost 1 base, and 2 bases stayed unmatched. The germline gives CDR1 LNHDA, CDR2 SQIVND (reference sequence). The CDR3 is 15 residues long. Sequencing used immunoSEQ multiplex PCR; TCRdb keeps in-frame clones, though not all of them. The sample contains over 150,000 clones, about 94% of which appear only once. The sequenced material came from PBMCs. The TCR was taken from a man in his fifties or sixties with colorectal cancer. This rearrangement joins TRBV19 to TRBJ2-5; TRBD2 matches at 12 bases. The CDR3 DNA is TGTGCCAGTAGTCTACTAGCGGGGGGCCAAGAGACCCAGTACTTC. It specifies CASSLLAGGQETQYF.